What follows describes a single TCR beta chain. Its antigen is not identified. This sample was taken from a study of CD8+CD57+ T cells in acquired aplastic anemia. An expansion of CD8+CD57+ cells by flow cytometry had been shown in patients chosen for sequencing. When blood sampling took place, the patients had received no therapy. V was trimmed by 4 bases and J by 8 bases, leaving 12 bases between them. The CDR3 runs to 14 residues. Germline V gene sequence: CDR1 SGHAT, CDR2 FQNNGV. The template used for profiling TCR beta VDJ and CDR3 was genomic DNA. Each CDR3 protein is one row after TCRdb ran MiXCR on the reads. This sample has a few hundred thousand distinct CDR3 sequences, with approximately 79% found just once. Study-level findings and limits: A significant difference in CD8+ Simpson's diversity between patients and controls was not found.

The TCR comes from a human donor with aplastic anemia. V and J are TRBV11-2 and TRBJ1-6; a possible D gene is TRBD1 (5 bases). The sequencing sample was made of sorted CD4+, CD8+, or CD8+CD57+ T cells (not recorded which) from PBMCs. The CDR3 loop is CASSWGRGYSPLHF. The CDR3 DNA reads as TGTGCCAGCAGCTGGGGCAGAGGGTATTCACCCCTCCACTTT.